This T cell receptor beta chain emerged from a study of CD8 T cells in Susac syndrome. Susac syndrome patients met recently defined diagnostic criteria for definite or probable disease. CDR3 length: 16 amino acids. V lost 1 base and J 3 bases, leaving 15 bases between the germline ends. Germline V CDR1 and CDR2: SEHNR, FQNEAQ (reference sequence). Reverse transcription of about 0.5 to 1 ug RNA was performed with random hexamers. An immunoSEQ multiplex PCR generated amplified TCR beta CDR3 products spanning 54 Vbeta and 13 Jbeta. TCRdb used MiXCR to reprocess the immunoSEQ multiplex PCR reads, holding one entry per CDR3 protein. The table includes roughly 200,000 distinct CDR3 sequences, just under 95% detected once.

The chain links TRBV7-9 to TRBJ1-2; TRBD1 is a possible D gene (5 bases). This receptor was taken from a human donor with Susac syndrome. Sequenced input: CD4+ T cells from PBMCs. The DNA of the CDR3 is TGTGCCAGCAGCTTAGATCTTTGGGGCCAGGACTATGGCTACACCTTC. This encodes CASSLDLWGQDYGYTF.